The next 32 T cell receptor beta chains were all read from a single sample in a study of blood T cell repertoires in COVID-19. Assay used: immunoSEQ multiplex PCR; TCRdb lists only in-frame clones, some missing. The sample carries 150,000 to 200,000 clones, roughly four fifths recorded once. Sequences were obtained from peripheral blood. These receptors were collected from a man aged 55-75 years with active or convalescent COVID-19.

The J gene is TRBJ2-7, the V gene TRBV4-2; a possible D gene is TRBD1 (6 bases). Looked up from germline, CDR1 is LGHNA and CDR2 is YNFKEQ. V shed 4 bases and J shed 4 bases, with 17 bases lying between them. The length of the CDR3 is 15 residues. CDR3 DNA: TGTGCCAGCAGCCCGCCGGGACAACCAGTTTACGAGCAGTACTTC. Its protein is CASSPPGQPVYEQYF.

CDR3 amino acids: CASTRTSGSYEQYF. CDR3 DNA: TGTGCCAGCACCCGGACTAGCGGCTCTTACGAGCAGTACTTC. The chain is built from TRBV11-2 and TRBJ2-7, with TRBD2 matching over 10 bases. The CDR3 has 14 residues. The V gene's germline CDR1 is SGHAT and CDR2 FQNNGV. J was trimmed by 4 bases and V by 7 bases; bases with no gene match: 7.

The chain has TRBV28 and TRBJ2-6; TRBD1 matches at 7 bases. J lost 1 base, V lost 8 bases, and 8 bases had no gene match. The CDR3 sequence is 16 residues long. Germline assignment: CDR1 MDHEN and CDR2 SYDVKM. This CDR3 reads CASEGAGGSGANVLTF. The CDR3, as DNA: TGTGCCAGCGAGGGAGCAGGGGGATCTGGGGCCAACGTCCTGACTTTC.

V is TRBV11-2 and J is TRBJ2-3, with 7 nucleotides matching TRBD2. The CDR3 totals 14 residues. Trimming removed 5 bases from V and 3 bases from J; junction bases left unmatched: 5. CDR1 SGHAT and CDR2 FQNNGV come from the germline V gene. The CDR3 loop reads CASSPLARTDTQYF. CDR3 coding DNA: TGTGCCAGCAGCCCACTAGCGAGGACAGATACGCAGTATTTT.

This chain links TRBV29-1 with TRBJ2-1, with D possibly TRBD1 on 6 matching bases. The CDR3 covers 16 residues. The V end was cut by 6 bases, the J end by 0 bases, with 18 bases between. CDR1 and CDR2 from the germline V gene are SQVTM and ANQGSEA. CDR3 loop: CSVLTPDRYSYNEQFF. For the CDR3, the DNA is TGCAGCGTGTTGACCCCAGACAGGTACTCCTACAATGAGCAGTTCTTC.

Only a few counts were recorded for this clone. This chain joins TRBV24-1 and TRBJ2-3; 7 bases line up with TRBD1. The V gene end was trimmed by 5 bases and the J gene end by 4 bases; junction bases not matched to a gene: 11. This CDR3 is 16 amino acids long. From germline, CDR1 is KGHDR and CDR2 SFDVKD. The CDR3 loop is CATSGYRGNIADTQYF. CDR3 bases: TGTGCCACCAGTGGTTACAGGGGAAATATTGCAGATACGCAGTATTTT.

This sequence joins TRBV5-4 and TRBJ1-1; D is uncertain. The CDR3 covers 12 residues. Trimming pared 3 bases from V and 4 bases from J, leaving 7 bases between. The germline CDR1 and CDR2 sequences are SGHNT and YYREEE (reference sequence). CDR3 sequence reads: CASSSYSTEAFF. The CDR3 DNA is TGTGCCAGCAGCTCCTACAGCACTGAAGCTTTCTTT.

V is TRBV9 and J is TRBJ2-3; D may be TRBD1 (5 bases). V lost 4 bases and J 2 bases, leaving 14 bases between the germline ends. There are 15 residues in the CDR3. Looked up from germline, CDR1 is SGDLS and CDR2 is YYNGEE. This chain's CDR3 is CASSQVGADTDTQYF. The CDR3 DNA reads TGTGCCAGCAGCCAAGTAGGGGCAGACACAGATACGCAGTATTTT.

This chain links TRBV29-1 with TRBJ1-4; D is possibly TRBD1 (6 bases). Deletions cut 6 bases from V and 4 bases from J, with 12 bases between. Germline V gives CDR1 SQVTM, CDR2 ANQGSEA. The CDR3 loop spans 13 amino acids. CDR3 coding DNA: TGCAGCGTGATTACAGGGCTTAATGAAAAACTGTTTTTT. This codes for CSVITGLNEKLFF.

This clone has only a few counts. The chain has TRBV6-5 and TRBJ1-1; D is ambiguous. The CDR3 covers 16 residues. From germline, CDR1 is MNHEY and CDR2 SVGAGI. V lost 0 bases and J 7 bases, leaving 18 bases between the germline ends. DNA for the CDR3: TGTGCCAGCAGTTACTCGACCTTTCGGGAAAAAGGTGAAGCTTTCTTT. Translating gives CASSYSTFREKGEAFF.

Only one count was recorded for this clone. J is TRBJ2-7 and V is TRBV10-3, with D possibly matching TRBD2 (5 bases). Germline V CDR1 and CDR2: ENHRY, SYGVKD. The CDR3 covers 11 residues. Trimming pared 6 bases from V and 6 bases from J, leaving 9 bases between. The CDR3 nucleotides read TGTGCCATCAGCGCCGCGGGCGAGCAGTACTTC. This gives the protein CAISAAGEQYF.

This CDR3 reads CASNKQGGYGYTF. The CDR3 DNA is TGTGCCAGCAATAAACAGGGCGGCTATGGCTACACCTTC. The chain employs TRBV6-5 and TRBJ1-2; perhaps TRBD1 as D (6 bases). The germline gives CDR1 MNHEY, CDR2 SVGAGI. Trimming pared 7 bases from V and 4 bases from J, leaving 13 bases between. The CDR3 covers 13 residues.

The V and J genes are TRBV21-1 and TRBJ2-7; the table's D call, TRBD2, has no DNA check behind it. TRBV21-1 is given as a pseudogene. There are 21 residues in the CDR3. The CDR3 reads CASSKSPAGGPRLEGDYEQYF. The CDR3 DNA follows: TGTGCCAGCAGCAAATCCCCAGCGGGGGGGCCTCGCCTAGAGGGGGACTACGAGCAGTACTTC.

Only a few counts were recorded for this clone. The chain couples TRBV6-2 or TRBV6-3 to TRBJ2-5; D remains ambiguous. This CDR3 comprises 12 residues. Trimming pared 4 bases from V and 2 bases from J, leaving 5 bases between. The germline V gene has CDR1 MNHEY and CDR2 SVGEGT. In DNA, the CDR3 is TGTGCCAGCAGTTCGACACAAGAGACCCAGTACTTC. Protein: CASSSTQETQYF.

This sequence joins TRBV19 and TRBJ2-2, with a tentative D call TRBD1 (5 bases). CDR1 and CDR2 (germline): LNHDA, SQIVND (reference sequence). Trimming shortened V by 10 bases and J by 7 bases, and 13 bases separated the two germline ends. The CDR3 totals 12 residues. The CDR3 region has the DNA TGTGCCATAGGGGCTCAGGTCGGGGAGCTGTTTTTT. Translated: CAIGAQVGELFF.

This clone was picked up a small number of times. This chain connects TRBV6-6 to TRBJ2-7, with D possibly TRBD1 on 6 matching bases. Trimming shortened V by 7 bases and J by 3 bases, and 13 bases separated the two germline ends. The V gene's germline CDR1 is MNHNY and CDR2 SVGAGI (reference sequence). The CDR3 length is 13 residues. CDR3 sequence reads: CASIQGVNYEQYF. Here the CDR3 DNA reads TGTGCCAGCATACAGGGAGTCAACTACGAGCAGTACTTC.

The genes are TRBV7-9 and TRBJ2-3; 11 bases map to TRBD2. Germline V gene sequence: CDR1 SEHNR, CDR2 FQNEAQ (reference sequence). J gave up 5 bases and V 5 bases, and 9 bases lay outside the gene matches. The CDR3 runs to 16 residues. The CDR3 DNA reads TGTGCCAGCAGCATCAATAGCGGGGGGGCTAGAGATACGCAGTATTTT. Its translation: CASSINSGGARDTQYF.

There are a few counts of this clone. The chain joins TRBV6-5 to TRBJ1-6, with 9 nucleotides matching TRBD1. The CDR3 contains 14 residues. CDR1 and CDR2 from the germline V gene are MNHEY and SVGAGI. The V and J ends lost 4 bases and 14 bases, in that order; junction bases with no gene match: 9. As DNA, the CDR3 is TGTGCCAGCAGTTCACGGGACAGGGAGGTCGCCCTCCACTTT. It codes for CASSSRDREVALHF.

The rearrangement links TRBV5-5 to TRBJ2-3; 10 bases agree with TRBD1. CDR3 length: 17 amino acids. The trim removed 4 bases at V and 1 base at J, leaving 9 bases unmatched. CDR1 and CDR2 (germline): SGHKS, YYEKEE (reference sequence). The CDR3 DNA reads as TGTGCCAGCAGCCCATCTGACAGGGGGCGAGGCACAGATACGCAGTATTTT. This encodes CASSPSDRGRGTDTQYF.

This clone was observed a single time. J is TRBJ2-1 and V is TRBV2; a weak D match, TRBD2 (6 bases). Per the germline V gene, CDR1 is SNHLY and CDR2 is FYNNEI. The CDR3 spans 15 residues. V was clipped by 3 bases and J by 2 bases, with 11 bases between them. In DNA, the CDR3 is TGTGCCAGCAGTGATGGCGGGAACACCTACAATGAGCAGTTCTTC. Encoded protein: CASSDGGNTYNEQFF.

The DNA of the CDR3 is TGTGCCAGCAGCCCATGGGGAGGGGGGCAGGATCAGCCCCAGCATTTT. Protein sequence: CASSPWGGGQDQPQHF. This sequence joins TRBV4-2 and TRBJ1-5; D might be TRBD1 (6 bases). The germline V gene encodes CDR1 LGHNA and CDR2 YNFKEQ. The CDR3 covers 16 residues. V dropped 4 bases and J dropped 5 bases, with 18 bases sitting between them.

J is TRBJ1-5 and V is TRBV11-1; TRBD1 aligns across 9 bases. The CDR3 has 14 amino acids. CDR1 is SGHAT and CDR2 is FQDESV in the germline V gene (reference sequence). Germline trimming cut 5 bases from V and 7 bases from J; bases unmatched to any gene: 6. Written as DNA, the CDR3 is TGTGCCAGCAGCGTTGGGACAGGGAACCAGCCCCAGCATTTT. Translation: CASSVGTGNQPQHF.

The chain uses TRBV27 and TRBJ1-6; D is unresolved. The CDR3 spans 14 residues. Germline lookup yields CDR1 MNHEY and CDR2 SMNVEV (reference sequence). The ends were cut back, 4 bases at V and 6 bases at J, with 10 bases in the middle. The CDR3 DNA is TGTGCCAGCAGTTCCCAAGCTGGTAATTCACCCCTCCACTTT. As protein: CASSSQAGNSPLHF.

The rearrangement joins TRBV28 to TRBJ2-7; maybe TRBD2 (6 bases). V lost 1 base and J 7 bases, leaving 8 bases between the germline ends. Germline CDR1 MDHEN, CDR2 SYDVKM. The CDR3 length is 12 residues. CDR3 sequence (DNA): TGTGCCAGCAGTTTATCCAGCGGGGAGCAGTACTTC. It specifies CASSLSSGEQYF.

The chain has TRBV7-2 and TRBJ2-3; 8 nucleotides align to TRBD2. Germline trimming cut 5 bases from V and 11 bases from J; bases unmatched to any gene: 9. The CDR3 runs to 13 residues. The germline V gene has CDR1 SGHTA and CDR2 FQGNSA. The CDR3 here is CASSISGAPQQYF. CDR3 DNA sequence: TGTGCCAGCAGCATTAGCGGGGCCCCCCAGCAGTATTTT.

V usage is TRBV18 and J usage is TRBJ2-1, with TRBD2 matching over 10 bases. Unmatched junction bases numbered 14, after V lost 2 bases and J lost 7 bases. The CDR3 is made up of 18 amino acids. Looked up from germline, CDR1 is KGHSH and CDR2 is LQKENI. The CDR3 region is CASSPSNSGRALGNEQFF. The CDR3 region has the DNA TGTGCCAGCTCACCAAGTAACAGCGGGAGGGCCCTGGGTAATGAGCAGTTCTTC. Using reference TRBV18 and TRBJ2-1 for the parts outside the CDR3, the full variable domain is NAGVMQNPRHLVRRRGQEARLRCSPMKGHSHVYWYRQLPEEGLKFMVYLQKENIIDESGMPKERFSAEFPKEGPSILRIQQVVRGDSAAYFCASSPSNSGRALGNEQFFGPGTRLTVL.

This rearrangement joins TRBV28 to TRBJ1-1; TRBD1 matches at 7 bases. This CDR3 contains 15 residues. Trimming at V came to 8 bases and at J to 6 bases, leaving 15 bases not matched to a gene. CDR1 is MDHEN, CDR2 SYDVKM, per germline. CDR3 DNA sequence: TGTGCCAGCCTAACGCTGAGGGGGCTTTTCTCTGAAGCTTTCTTT. Its protein is CASLTLRGLFSEAFF.

The V call is TRBV28, the J call TRBJ2-2, with D possibly being TRBD2 (6 bases). V was cut by 7 bases and J by 3 bases, with 15 bases left in between. Per germline, CDR1 MDHEN and CDR2 SYDVKM. The CDR3 runs to 15 residues. The CDR3, as DNA: TGTGCCAGCAAGACGCCGGAGGGGTACACCGGGGAGCTGTTTTTT. It specifies CASKTPEGYTGELFF.

The rearrangement links TRBV14 to TRBJ1-2, with a tentative D call TRBD1 (5 bases). CDR3 length: 16 amino acids. The germline V and J ends were trimmed by 3 bases and 4 bases, with 18 bases remaining between them. Germline-derived CDR1 and CDR2 are SGHDN and FVKESK. The CDR3 protein is CASSQGGHPRGYGYTF. The CDR3 nucleotides read TGTGCCAGCAGCCAGGGTGGACATCCTCGAGGCTATGGCTACACCTTC. Full variable domain (rest looked up from reference TRBV14 and TRBJ1-2): EAGVTQFPSHSVIEKGQTVTLRCDPISGHDNLYWYRRVMGKEIKFLLHFVKESKQDESGMPNNRFLAERTGGTYSTLKVQPAELEDSGVYFCASSQGGHPRGYGYTFGSGTRLTVV.

CDR3 DNA sequence: TGTGCCAGTAACTCATTAGGGGAGACAGGGGGAAATCAGCCCCAGCATTTT. Protein sequence: CASNSLGETGGNQPQHF. The gene calls are TRBV19 and TRBJ1-5, with TRBD1 matching 9 bases. The CDR3 sequence is 17 residues long. V was clipped by 7 bases and J by 4 bases; unmatched bases: 14. Germline V gene data show CDR1 as LNHDA and CDR2 as SQIVND (reference sequence).

This sequence joins TRBV6-5 and TRBJ2-7; no definite D call. With 4 bases removed from V and 7 bases from J, the gap between germline ends came to 11 bases. Per germline, CDR1 MNHEY and CDR2 SVGAGI. This CDR3 has 12 residues. Here the CDR3 DNA reads TGTGCCAGCAGTTCGGCCGCGAGGGAGCAGTACTTC. As protein: CASSSAAREQYF.

This clone has a handful of counts. CDR3 nucleotide sequence: TGTGCCAGCATGAGGGACAGTAACTATGGCTACACCTTC. This encodes CASMRDSNYGYTF. V and J are TRBV2 and TRBJ1-2; 7 bases align to TRBD1. Looked up from germline, CDR1 is SNHLY and CDR2 is FYNNEI. The CDR3 has 13 amino acids. V lost 7 bases, J lost 1 base, and 3 bases stayed unmatched.